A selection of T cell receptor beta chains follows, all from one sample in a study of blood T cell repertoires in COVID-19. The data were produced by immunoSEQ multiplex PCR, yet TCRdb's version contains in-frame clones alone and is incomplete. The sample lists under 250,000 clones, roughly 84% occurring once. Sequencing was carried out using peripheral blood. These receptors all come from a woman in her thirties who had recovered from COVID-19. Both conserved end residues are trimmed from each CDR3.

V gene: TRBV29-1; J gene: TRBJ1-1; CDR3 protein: SVRQGWGMNTEAF
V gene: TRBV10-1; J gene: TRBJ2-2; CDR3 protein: ASRLDRNTGELF
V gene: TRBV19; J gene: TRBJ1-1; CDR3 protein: ASSIWGTAEAF
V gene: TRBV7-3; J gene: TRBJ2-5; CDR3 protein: ASSSGQQETQY
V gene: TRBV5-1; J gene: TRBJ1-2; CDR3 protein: ASSLVEGATLEYGYT
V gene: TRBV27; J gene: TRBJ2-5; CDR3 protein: ASSSDAGTRRETQY
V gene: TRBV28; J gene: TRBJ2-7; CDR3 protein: ASSSASDPGLAGHHYEQY
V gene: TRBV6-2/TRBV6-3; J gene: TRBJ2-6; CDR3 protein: ASSQTAGANVLT
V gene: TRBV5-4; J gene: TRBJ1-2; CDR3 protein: ASSPDRGRGYT
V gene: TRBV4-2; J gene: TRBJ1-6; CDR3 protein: ASSQDINRYRGRDSPLH
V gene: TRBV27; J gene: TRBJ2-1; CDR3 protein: ASSPRTGANEQF
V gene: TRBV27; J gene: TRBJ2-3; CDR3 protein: ASASGGPTDTQY
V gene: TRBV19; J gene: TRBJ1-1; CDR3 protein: ASTPDRGMNTEAF